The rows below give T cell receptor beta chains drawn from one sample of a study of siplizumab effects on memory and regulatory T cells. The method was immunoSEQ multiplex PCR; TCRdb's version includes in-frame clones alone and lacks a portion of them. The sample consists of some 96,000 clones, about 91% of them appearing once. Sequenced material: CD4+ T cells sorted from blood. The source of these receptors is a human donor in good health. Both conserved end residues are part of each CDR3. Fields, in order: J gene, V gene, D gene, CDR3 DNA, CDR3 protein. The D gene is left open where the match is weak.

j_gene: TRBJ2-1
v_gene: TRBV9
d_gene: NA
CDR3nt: TGTGCCAGCAGCGTTGGATGGGGGAACTACAATGAGCAGTTCTTC
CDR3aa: CASSVGWGNYNEQFF

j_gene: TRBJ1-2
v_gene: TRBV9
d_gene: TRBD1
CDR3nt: TGTGCCAGCAGCACCAGACAGGGGGTTAACTATGGCTACACCTTC
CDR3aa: CASSTRQGVNYGYTF

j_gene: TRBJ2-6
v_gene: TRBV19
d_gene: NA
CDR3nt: TGTGCCAGTAGGCGGCAGGGGAGCTCTGGGGCCAACGTCCTGACTTTC
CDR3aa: CASRRQGSSGANVLTF

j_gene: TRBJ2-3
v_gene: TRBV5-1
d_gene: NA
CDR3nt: TGCGCCAGCAGCTTGGCCCCGGACTTCACAGATACGCAGTATTTT
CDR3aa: CASSLAPDFTDTQYF

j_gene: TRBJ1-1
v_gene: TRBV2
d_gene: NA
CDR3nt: TGTGCCAGTTCCGGACAGTCCGGTGAAGCTTTCTTT
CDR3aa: CASSGQSGEAFF

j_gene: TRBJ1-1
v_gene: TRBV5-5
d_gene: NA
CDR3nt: TGTGCCAGCAGCTTGTCTACGGTGAACACTGAAGCTTTCTTT
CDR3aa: CASSLSTVNTEAFF

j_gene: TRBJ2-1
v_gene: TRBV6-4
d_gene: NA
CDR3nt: TGTGCCAGCAGTGACTGTAACCCTGGGGATCCACGGCCCCGAAATGAGCAGTTCTTC
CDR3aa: CASSDCNPGDPRPRNEQFF

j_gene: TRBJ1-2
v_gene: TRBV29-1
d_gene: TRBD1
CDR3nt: TGCAGCGCTCCCGGGACAGATGGCTACACCTTC
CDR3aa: CSAPGTDGYTF

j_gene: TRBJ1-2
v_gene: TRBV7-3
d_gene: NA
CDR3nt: TGTGCCAGCAGCGCGCCGGGACAATCTAACTATGGCTACACCTTC
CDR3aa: CASSAPGQSNYGYTF

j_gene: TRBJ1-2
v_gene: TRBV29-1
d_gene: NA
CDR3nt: TGCAGCGCTACAGTGGACTATGGCTACACCTTC
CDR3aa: CSATVDYGYTF

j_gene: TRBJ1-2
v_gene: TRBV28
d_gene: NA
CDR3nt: TGTGCCAGCAGTTTCGGCGGGGACTATGGCTACACCTTC
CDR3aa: CASSFGGDYGYTF

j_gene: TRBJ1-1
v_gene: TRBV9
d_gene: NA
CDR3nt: TGTGCCAGCAGCGTCGGGGAGGGAGGGGCGAACACTGAAGCTTTCTTT
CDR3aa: CASSVGEGGANTEAFF

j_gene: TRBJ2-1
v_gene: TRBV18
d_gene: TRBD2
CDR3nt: TGTGCCAGCTCATCCGGGACTAGAGATGAGCAGTTCTTC
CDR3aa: CASSSGTRDEQFF

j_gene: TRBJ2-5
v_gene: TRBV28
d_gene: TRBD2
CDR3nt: TGTGCCAGCAGGGGCGGGGGGGCCAAGTACCAAGAGACCCAGTACTTC
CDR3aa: CASRGGGAKYQETQYF

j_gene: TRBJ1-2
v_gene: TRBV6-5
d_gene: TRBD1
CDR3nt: TGTGCCAGCACCCGGGACAGGGTAGATGGCTACACCTTC
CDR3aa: CASTRDRVDGYTF

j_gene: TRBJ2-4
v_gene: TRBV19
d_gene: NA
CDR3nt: TGTGCCAGTAGTATTAGCCGGGAACTAGCCAAAAACATTCAGTACTTC
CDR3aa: CASSISRELAKNIQYF

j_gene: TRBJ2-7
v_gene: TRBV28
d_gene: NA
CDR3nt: TGTGCCAGCAGCAGTTCCTCAGGGGTCGGGCGCGAGCAGTACTTC
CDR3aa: CASSSSSGVGREQYF

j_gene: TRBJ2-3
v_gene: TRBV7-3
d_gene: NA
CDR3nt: TGTGCCAGCAGCCAGTCAGGTATCCCCCAGAATACGCAGTATTTT
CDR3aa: CASSQSGIPQNTQYF

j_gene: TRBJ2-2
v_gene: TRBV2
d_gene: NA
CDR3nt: TGTGCCAGCAGTGATACGAACACCGGGGAGCTGTTTTTT
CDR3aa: CASSDTNTGELFF

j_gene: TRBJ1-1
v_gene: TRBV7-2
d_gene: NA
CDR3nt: TGTGCCAGCAGCCCGTCCCGGACTGAAGCTTTCTTT
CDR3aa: CASSPSRTEAFF

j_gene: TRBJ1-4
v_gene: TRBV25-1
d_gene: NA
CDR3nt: TGTGCCAGCAGTAACGTCCAGGCGTATGCTAATGAAAAACTGTTTTTT
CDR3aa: CASSNVQAYANEKLFF

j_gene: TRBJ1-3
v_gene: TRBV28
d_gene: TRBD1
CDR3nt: TGTGCCAGCAGCCAATCACAGGGGGGCTACTCTGGAAACACCATATATTTT
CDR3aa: CASSQSQGGYSGNTIYF